Many counts were recorded for the clone carrying this T cell receptor (beta chain). These data are taken from a study of regulatory T cells in long-lasting Graves disease. Time point reported: newly diagnosed GD, antithyroid drugs for less than 3 months. Preparation of the TCR library used RNA extracted from PBMCs. Diagnoses of Graves' disease were made by American Thyroid Association guidelines. EDTA tubes received roughly 9 milliliters of collected peripheral blood. TCR beta libraries were built with iRepertoire HTBI primers and Arm-PCR of CDR3 regions. TCRdb itself ran the multiplex PCR reads through MiXCR, one entry per CDR3 protein. The sample includes more than 300,000 distinct CDR3 sequences, approximately 10% of them seen just once. The same data also contributed to another study, on T cells in Graves' hyperthyroidism and ophthalmopathy. That study adds: Absence of ophthalmopathy progression within 18 months defined stable Graves' hyperthyroidism. With the HTBI primer set, the TCR CDR3 went through a first round of RT-PCR.

The material sequenced was peripheral blood mononuclear cells (PBMCs), taken at new diagnosis, from a patient treated with antithyroid drugs. The clonotype originates from a woman aged 18-29 years with Graves disease.

CDR3 region: CASIFSQGGTGELFF. The CDR3 DNA reads as TGTGCCAGCATCTTCAGCCAGGGGGGCACCGGGGAGCTGTTTTTT. This chain joins TRBV12-3 or TRBV12-4 and TRBJ2-2, with D possibly being TRBD1 (7 bases). V was clipped by 7 bases and J by 4 bases, with 16 bases between them. There are 15 residues in the CDR3.